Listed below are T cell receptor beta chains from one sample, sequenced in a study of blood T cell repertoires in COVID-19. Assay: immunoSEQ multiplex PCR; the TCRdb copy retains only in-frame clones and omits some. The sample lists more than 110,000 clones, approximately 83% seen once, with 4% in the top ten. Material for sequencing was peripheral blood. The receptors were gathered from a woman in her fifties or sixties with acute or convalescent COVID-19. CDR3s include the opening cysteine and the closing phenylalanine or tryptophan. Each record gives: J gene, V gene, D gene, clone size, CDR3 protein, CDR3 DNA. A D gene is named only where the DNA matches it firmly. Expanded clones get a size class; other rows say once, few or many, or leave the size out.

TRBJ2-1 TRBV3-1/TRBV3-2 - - CASSQALAGSSYNEQFF TGTGCCAGCAGCCAGGCCCTAGCCGGCAGCTCCTACAATGAGCAGTTCTTC
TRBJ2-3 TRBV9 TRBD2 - CASSAGTSGRADTQYF TGTGCCAGCAGCGCAGGGACTAGCGGGAGAGCAGATACGCAGTATTTT
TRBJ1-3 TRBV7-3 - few CASGLSSGNTIYF TGTGCCAGCGGACTGAGCTCTGGAAACACCATATATTTT
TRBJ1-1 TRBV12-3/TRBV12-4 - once CASTDQGTEAFF TGTGCCAGCACCGATCAGGGCACTGAAGCTTTCTTT
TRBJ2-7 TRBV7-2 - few CASSLQGQRGYEQYF TGTGCCAGCAGCCTACAGGGCCAGCGGGGCTACGAGCAGTACTTC
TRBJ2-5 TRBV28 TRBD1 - CASSLSAGGLETQYF TGTGCCAGCAGTTTATCAGCAGGGGGCCTGGAGACCCAGTACTTC
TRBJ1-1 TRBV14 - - CASSPYGGGSEAFF TGTGCCAGCAGCCCCTATGGCGGGGGGAGTGAAGCTTTCTTT
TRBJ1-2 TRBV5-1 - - CASSLVQASNYGYTF TGCGCCAGCAGCTTGGTGCAGGCGTCTAACTATGGCTACACCTTC
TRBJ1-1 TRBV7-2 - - CASSLRGAHTEAFF TGTGCCAGCAGCTTGCGGGGGGCGCACACTGAAGCTTTCTTT
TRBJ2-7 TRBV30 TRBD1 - CAWIRDRPYEQYF TGTGCCTGGATCCGGGACAGACCCTACGAGCAGTACTTC
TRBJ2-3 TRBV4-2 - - CASSQEGTRAKDTQYF TGTGCCAGCAGCCAAGAAGGGACACGCGCTAAGGATACGCAGTATTTT
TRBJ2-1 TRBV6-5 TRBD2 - CASSTSGSSYNEQFF TGTGCCAGCAGTACGAGCGGGAGCTCCTACAATGAGCAGTTCTTC
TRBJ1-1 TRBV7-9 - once CASSLPGTLNTEAFF TGTGCCAGCAGCTTACCAGGTACCCTAAACACTGAAGCTTTCTTT
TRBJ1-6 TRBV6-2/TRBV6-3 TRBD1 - CASSLRRGHNSPLHF TGTGCCAGCAGTTTGCGCAGGGGGCACAATTCACCCCTCCACTTT
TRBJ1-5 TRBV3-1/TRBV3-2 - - CASSPSRGIGQYQPQHF TGTGCCAGCAGCCCCTCCCGGGGTATAGGACAGTATCAGCCCCAGCATTTT
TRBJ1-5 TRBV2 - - CASSQTGSNQPQHF TGTGCCAGCAGCCAAACAGGGAGCAATCAGCCCCAGCATTTT
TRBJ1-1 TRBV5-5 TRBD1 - CASSRTRGRFGTEAFF TGTGCCAGCAGCCGAACCAGGGGGCGTTTTGGCACTGAAGCTTTCTTT
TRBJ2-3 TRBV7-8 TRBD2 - CASSPFVRLAGESTDTQYF TGTGCCAGCAGCCCATTCGTCCGGTTAGCGGGAGAAAGCACAGATACGCAGTATTTT
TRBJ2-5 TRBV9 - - CASSSQQETQYF TGTGCCAGCAGCTCACAGCAAGAGACCCAGTACTTC
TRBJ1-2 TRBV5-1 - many CASREGFEGYTF TGCGCCAGCAGGGAGGGGTTTGAAGGCTACACCTTC
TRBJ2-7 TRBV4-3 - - CASSQDEDTLYEQYF TGCGCCAGCAGCCAAGACGAGGACACCCTCTACGAGCAGTACTTC
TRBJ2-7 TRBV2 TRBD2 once CASSVEGAGVGYEQYF TGTGCCAGCAGTGTCGAAGGAGCGGGAGTCGGCTACGAGCAGTACTTC
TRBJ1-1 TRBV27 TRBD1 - CASSLLQGGTEAFF TGTGCCAGCAGTTTATTACAGGGGGGGACTGAAGCTTTCTTT
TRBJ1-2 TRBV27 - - CASSWRGGHGYTF TGTGCCAGCAGTTGGCGGGGAGGCCATGGCTACACCTTC
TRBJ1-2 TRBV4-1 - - CASSQTTVGAVYGYTF TGCGCCAGCAGCCAAACGACAGTAGGGGCTGTCTATGGCTACACCTTC
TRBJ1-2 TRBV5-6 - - CASSLVGEYYGYTF TGTGCCAGCAGCTTGGTCGGGGAGTACTATGGCTACACCTTC
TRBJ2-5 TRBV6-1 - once CASSQGTGSQYF TGTGCCAGCAGCCAAGGGACCGGGAGCCAGTACTTC
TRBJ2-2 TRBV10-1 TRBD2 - CARNPTSGSDGELFF TGCGCCAGAAATCCGACTAGCGGGAGTGACGGGGAGCTGTTTTTT
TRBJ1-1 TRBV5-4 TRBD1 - CASSLTGQGRTEAFF TGTGCCAGCAGCTTAACGGGACAGGGCCGCACTGAAGCTTTCTTT
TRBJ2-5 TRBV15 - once CATSTEETQYF TGTGCCACCAGCACCGAGGAGACCCAGTACTTC
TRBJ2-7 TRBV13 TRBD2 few CASSLEVAGGLEQYF TGTGCCAGCAGCTTAGAGGTAGCGGGGGGCCTCGAGCAGTACTTC
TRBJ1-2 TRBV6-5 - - CASTAMRTVYGYTF TGTGCCAGCACCGCCATGAGGACAGTCTATGGCTACACCTTC
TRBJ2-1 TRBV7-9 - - CASSFSGKFDNEQFF TGTGCCAGCAGCTTCTCCGGGAAGTTCGACAATGAGCAGTTCTTC
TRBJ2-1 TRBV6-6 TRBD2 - CASSPRLAGPPPNEQFF TGTGCCAGCAGTCCTAGACTAGCGGGGCCCCCCCCCAATGAGCAGTTCTTC
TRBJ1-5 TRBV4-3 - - CASSQDGQTNQPQHF TGCGCCAGCAGCCAAGATGGGCAGACCAATCAGCCCCAGCATTTT
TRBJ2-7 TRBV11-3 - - CASSLGAVSYEQYF TGTGCCAGCAGCTTAGGGGCAGTGTCCTACGAGCAGTACTTC
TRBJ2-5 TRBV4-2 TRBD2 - CASSQGTSGRFIQETQYF TGTGCCAGCAGCCAAGGGACTAGCGGGAGGTTCATCCAAGAGACCCAGTACTTC
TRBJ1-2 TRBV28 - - CASSPPRLANYGYTF TGTGCCAGCAGTCCCCCCCGCCTAGCTAACTATGGCTACACCTTC
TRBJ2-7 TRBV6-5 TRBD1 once CASMTGKLEYF TGTGCCAGCATGACAGGGAAGTTGGAGTACTTC
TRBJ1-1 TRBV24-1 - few CATWTSNVFYF TGTGCCACTTGGACTTCCAACGTCTTTTACTTT
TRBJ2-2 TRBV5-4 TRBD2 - CASSPVKREGNGELFF TGTGCCAGCAGCCCCGTGAAGCGGGAGGGGAACGGGGAGCTGTTTTTT
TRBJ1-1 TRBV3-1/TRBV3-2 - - CASSPGTEAFF TGTGCCAGCAGCCCAGGAACTGAAGCTTTCTTT